The next 30 T cell receptor beta chains were all read from a single sample in a study of T cells in Graves' hyperthyroidism and ophthalmopathy. RNA transcripts yielded amplified TCR beta CDR3 regions. HTBI primers were the set used in a first-round RT-PCR of the TCR CDR3. TCRdb analysed the multiplex PCR reads with MiXCR anew, one entry per CDR3 protein. The sample lists 300,000 to 450,000 distinct CDR3 sequences; 14% were seen once. The sequencing input was blood. Every receptor here comes from a woman aged 55-70 years with Graves' hyperthyroidism.

This clonotype appeared many times. This chain joins TRBV2 and TRBJ2-5; a weak D match, TRBD1 (6 bases). The germline gives CDR1 SNHLY, CDR2 FYNNEI. The V and J ends lost 3 bases and 0 bases respectively, with 14 bases between them. This CDR3 is built from 16 residues. CDR3 loop: CASSDFGQGNQETQYF. The CDR3 DNA sequence: TGTGCCAGCAGTGATTTCGGGCAGGGGAACCAAGAGACCCAGTACTTC.

The chain is built from TRBV7-9 and TRBJ2-1, with D uncertain. CDR3 length: 16 residues. Germline assignment: CDR1 SEHNR and CDR2 FQNEAQ (reference sequence). The V gene lost 4 bases and the J gene lost 3 bases, with 16 bases spanning the gap. The CDR3 coding sequence is TGTGCCAGCAGCTCCCTAAGGGCGGAACACTACAATGAGCAGTTCTTC. Encoded protein: CASSSLRAEHYNEQFF.

There are many counts of this clonotype. The rearrangement links TRBV6-2 or TRBV6-3 to TRBJ2-1; 8 bases agree with TRBD1. This CDR3 contains 15 residues. V lost 5 bases and J lost 7; bases outside the gene matches: 10. CDR1 is MNHEY and CDR2 is SVGEGT in the germline V gene. The CDR3 DNA is TGTGCCAGCAGTGTTCCCAGGGGGCGCCCGAATGAGCAGTTCTTC. It is translated as CASSVPRGRPNEQFF.

This clonotype showed up just a few times. V is TRBV24-1 and J is TRBJ2-1; no reliable D call. The V end was cut by 4 bases, the J end by 2 bases, with 5 bases between. Per germline, CDR1 KGHDR and CDR2 SFDVKD. CDR3 length: 13 residues. The CDR3 DNA follows: TGTGCCACCAGTGAAGTCCCCTACAATGAGCAGTTCTTC. Its protein is CATSEVPYNEQFF.

This clonotype was detected many times. The chain carries TRBV20-1 and TRBJ2-6; TRBD2 aligns across 7 bases. CDR3 length: 14 residues. V shed 4 bases, J shed 2 bases, and the junction held 2 bases outside the gene matches. CDR1 is DFQATT and CDR2 is SNEGSKA in the germline V gene (reference sequence). The CDR3 region is CSAKAGTGANVLTF. Written as DNA, the CDR3 is TGCAGTGCTAAAGCGGGAACTGGGGCCAACGTCCTGACTTTC.

At least ten counts were recorded for this clonotype. This chain links TRBV20-1 with TRBJ1-1, with D perhaps TRBD1 (6 bases). V shed 1 base and J shed 0 bases, with 12 bases lying between them. The CDR3 is made up of 15 amino acids. In germline, CDR1 is DFQATT, CDR2 SNEGSKA (reference sequence). CDR3 residues: CSARVGQHMNTEAFF. CDR3 nucleotide sequence: TGCAGTGCTAGAGTAGGACAGCACATGAACACTGAAGCTTTCTTT.

This clonotype has a count of ten or more. The CDR3 protein is CASRTQGPHNSPLHF. The CDR3 region has the DNA TGTGCCAGCAGAACACAGGGCCCACATAATTCACCCCTCCACTTT. The genes are TRBV28 and TRBJ1-6; maybe TRBD1 (6 bases). The CDR3 loop spans 15 amino acids. The V gene lost 6 bases and the J gene lost 5 bases, with 14 bases spanning the gap. The germline gives CDR1 MDHEN, CDR2 SYDVKM.

This clonotype occurred a few times. The chain employs TRBV19 and TRBJ2-7; perhaps TRBD2 as D (6 bases). Germline CDR1 LNHDA, CDR2 SQIVND (reference sequence). The V and J ends lost 4 bases and 0 bases respectively, with 13 bases between them. The CDR3 consists of 15 residues. The CDR3 DNA reads TGTGCCAGTAGTACCGGACGGGGGAGCTCCTACGAGCAGTACTTC. It codes for CASSTGRGSSYEQYF. Supplemented by reference TRBV19 and TRBJ2-7, the full variable domain reads DGGITQSPKYLFRKEGQNVTLSCEQNLNHDAMYWYRQDPGQGLRLIYYSQIVNDFQKGDIAEGYSVSREKKESFPLTVTSAQKNPTAFYLCASSTGRGSSYEQYFGPGTRLTVT.

On this clonotype: Since a much larger clone is just one base distant, this may be a read error. The chain combines TRBV29-1 with TRBJ2-5, with TRBD2 as a possible D gene (6 bases). This CDR3 has 13 residues. V lost 7 bases and J 1 base, leaving 13 bases between the germline ends. Germline CDR1 is SQVTM and CDR2 is ANQGSEA. The CDR3 DNA reads as TGCAGCGCTGGGGGAGGAGTCCAAGAGACCCAGTACTTC. Protein product: CSAGGGVQETQYF.

In its sample, this clonotype was seen many times. The CDR3: CASSSVSYNEQFF. CDR3 DNA sequence: TGTGCCAGCAGCTCAGTCTCCTACAATGAGCAGTTCTTC. The chain recombines TRBV2 with TRBJ2-1; unclear D gene. The V and J ends lost 6 bases and 0 bases respectively, with 6 bases between them. The germline V gene encodes CDR1 SNHLY and CDR2 FYNNEI. CDR3 length: 13 residues.

The gene calls are TRBV7-2 and TRBJ2-3, with D uncertain. V was trimmed by 6 bases and J by 2 bases, leaving 9 bases between them. CDR1 SGHTA and CDR2 FQGNSA come from the germline V gene. The CDR3 is 13 residues long. CDR3 nucleotides: TGTGCCAGCAGTAAGCCCCCCACAGATACGCAGTATTTT. Residues: CASSKPPTDTQYF.

The rearrangement uses TRBV11-1 and TRBJ1-2, with TRBD1 matching 11 bases. The CDR3 is 17 amino acids. With V trimmed by 5 bases and J by 4 bases, 12 bases remained unmatched. Germline-derived CDR1 and CDR2 are SGHAT and FQDESV (reference sequence). The CDR3 protein is CASSHGTGGFGGYGYTF. In DNA form, the CDR3 reads TGTGCCAGCAGCCACGGGACAGGGGGTTTTGGTGGCTATGGCTACACCTTC.

The chain recombines TRBV4-1 with TRBJ2-5; perhaps TRBD2 as D (6 bases). The CDR3 is 15 amino acids. The V end was cut by 4 bases, the J end by 6 bases, with 18 bases between. Germline CDR1 and CDR2: MGHRA and YSYEKL. CDR3 sequence (DNA): TGCGCCAGCAGCCCGGGCCTCGGGACTTTACAGACCCAGTACTTC. This codes for CASSPGLGTLQTQYF.

This clonotype was seen ten or more times. The DNA of the CDR3 is TGTGCCAGCAGCTTAGGGGCAGCTACCTTAGCCAAAAACATTCAGTACTTC. The encoded protein is CASSLGAATLAKNIQYF. V is TRBV7-9 and J is TRBJ2-4, with no clear D. CDR1 SEHNR and CDR2 FQNEAQ come from the germline V gene (reference sequence). V lost 1 base and J 0 bases, leaving 13 bases between the germline ends. The CDR3 has 17 residues.

Turning to this clonotype: An end of the junction differs from the germline gene, which may be a read error. The chain joins TRBV2 to TRBJ1-2, with TRBD1 matching over 12 bases. Germline assignment: CDR1 SNHLY and CDR2 FYNNEI. The CDR3 totals 17 residues. CDR3 residues: CANSESGGTGGVGGYTF. As DNA, the CDR3 is TGTGCCAACAGTGAATCGGGTGGGACAGGGGGCGTTGGTGGCTACACCTTC. Drawing the rest from reference TRBV2 and TRBJ1-2, the complete variable domain is EPEVTQTPSHQVTQMGQEVILRCVPISNHLYFYWYRQILGQKVEFLVSFYNNEISEKSEIFDDQFSVERPDGSNFTLKIRSTKLEDSAMYFCANSESGGTGGVGGYTFGSGTRLTVV.

The sample holds many counts of this clonotype. The V and J genes are TRBV27 and TRBJ1-2; D perhaps matches TRBD1 (6 bases). Trimming took 6 bases from V and 8 from J, leaving 16 bases between them. The germline V gene has CDR1 MNHEY and CDR2 SMNVEV (reference sequence). This CDR3 is 13 amino acids long. The CDR3 DNA sequence: TGTGCCAGCAGCCGGGGGGCCTTAGAAGGCTACACCTTC. It translates to CASSRGALEGYTF.

This clonotype showed up many times. The genes are TRBV9 and TRBJ2-7; D unclear. Trimming removed 0 bases from V and 0 bases from J, with 7 bases in between. The germline gives CDR1 SGDLS, CDR2 YYNGEE. The CDR3 is 14 amino acids. CDR3 residues: CASSVGDSSYEQYF. As DNA, the CDR3 is TGTGCCAGCAGCGTAGGGGATAGCTCCTACGAGCAGTACTTC.

This chain uses TRBV9 with TRBJ1-1, with D maybe TRBD1 (5 bases). This CDR3 spans 18 amino acids. Germline CDR1 SGDLS, CDR2 YYNGEE. V gave up 1 base and J gave up 0 bases, with 19 bases separating them. The CDR3 is CASSVRPGSEDMNTEAFF. The CDR3 region has the DNA TGTGCCAGCAGCGTAAGGCCGGGGTCGGAGGACATGAACACTGAAGCTTTCTTT.

The rearrangement joins TRBV19 to TRBJ1-5, with a tentative D call TRBD1 (6 bases). Trimming shortened V by 5 bases and J by 0 bases, and 17 bases separated the two germline ends. Germline V gene data show CDR1 as LNHDA and CDR2 as SQIVND (reference sequence). There are 17 residues in the CDR3. CDR3 protein: CASSPPGTPSSNQPQHF. DNA for the CDR3: TGTGCCAGTAGTCCTCCGGGGACACCATCTAGCAATCAGCCCCAGCATTTT.

A few counts support this clonotype. This chain connects TRBV6-1 to TRBJ1-1; no clear D. In germline, CDR1 is MNHNS, CDR2 SASEGT. Trimming removed 2 bases at V and 7 bases at J, with 11 bases between. The CDR3 sequence is 13 residues long. Written as DNA, the CDR3 is TGTGCCAGCAGTGAACCTCATGGGATTGAAGCTTTCTTT. The encoded protein is CASSEPHGIEAFF.

At least ten counts were recorded for this clonotype. V and J are TRBV27 and TRBJ2-1, with 9 bases fitting TRBD1. The CDR3 consists of 14 residues. The ends lost 6 bases at V and 7 bases at J; junction bases unmatched: 7. The germline CDR1 and CDR2 sequences are MNHEY and SMNVEV (reference sequence). The CDR3: CASSRDRVKNEQFF. CDR3 coding DNA: TGTGCCAGCAGCCGGGACAGGGTAAAAAATGAGCAGTTCTTC.

Ten or more counts support this clonotype. This rearrangement joins TRBV5-6 to TRBJ2-7; 12 bases fit TRBD2. Germline V gives CDR1 SGHDT, CDR2 YYEEEE. This CDR3 comprises 16 residues. V was clipped by 0 bases and J by 0 bases; unmatched bases: 1. Here the CDR3 DNA reads TGTGCCAGCAGCTTGGGGACTAGCGGGGTCTCCTACGAGCAGTACTTC. Protein product: CASSLGTSGVSYEQYF.

The chain links TRBV19 to TRBJ2-3; TRBD1 might be the D (6 bases). The CDR3 loop spans 17 amino acids. CDR1 is LNHDA, CDR2 SQIVND, per germline (reference sequence). Trimming shortened V by 4 bases and J by 6 bases, and 23 bases separated the two germline ends. DNA for the CDR3: TGTGCCAGTAGTACCATTCCGGGACAACCCCAGGGGGATACGCAGTATTTT. It specifies CASSTIPGQPQGDTQYF. Full variable domain (remainder filled in from reference TRBV19 and TRBJ2-3): DGGITQSPKYLFRKEGQNVTLSCEQNLNHDAMYWYRQDPGQGLRLIYYSQIVNDFQKGDIAEGYSVSREKKESFPLTVTSAQKNPTAFYLCASSTIPGQPQGDTQYFGPGTRLTVL.

This clonotype has just one count. This chain joins TRBV11-2 and TRBJ2-2; TRBD2 agrees at 11 bases. After removal of 5 bases from V and 8 bases from J, the junction contained 7 bases not matched to a gene. Germline V gene sequence: CDR1 SGHAT, CDR2 FQNNGV. The CDR3 runs to 15 residues. DNA of the CDR3: TGTGCCAGCAGCACACAGGGACTAGCGGTGGGGGAGCTGTTTTTT. The encoded protein is CASSTQGLAVGELFF.

V is TRBV7-2 and J is TRBJ2-7, with 9 nucleotides matching TRBD1. CDR3 length: 14 amino acids. CDR1 and CDR2 from the germline V gene are SGHTA and FQGNSA. The junction had 7 bases not matched to a gene; V was cut back by 8 bases and J by 2 bases. This chain's CDR3 is CASGSGQGPYEQYF. CDR3 bases: TGTGCCAGCGGCTCTGGACAGGGGCCCTACGAGCAGTACTTC.

This clonotype has a count of ten or more. This chain uses TRBV3-1 with TRBJ2-5; the match to TRBD1 covers 11 bases. The CDR3 has 16 residues. The germline gives CDR1 LGHDT, CDR2 YNNKEL (reference sequence). Trimming took 1 base from V and 6 from J; bases not matched to a gene: 7. The DNA of the CDR3 is TGTGCCAGCAGCCAAGGGGGGACAGGGGGTTTGCAGACCCAGTACTTC. Its translation: CASSQGGTGGLQTQYF.

This clonotype has ten or more counts. The gene calls are TRBV12-3 or TRBV12-4 and TRBJ1-2, with 11 bases identical to TRBD1. The CDR3 is 15 residues long. V lost 4 bases, J lost 6 bases, and 7 bases stayed unmatched. The CDR3 region is CASSSPGQGVNGYTF. CDR3 bases: TGTGCCAGCAGTTCTCCGGGACAGGGGGTGAATGGCTACACCTTC.

In this sample, this clonotype turned up many times. The V call is TRBV20-1, the J call TRBJ2-4; the D gene could be TRBD1 or TRBD2 (5 bases each). There are 18 residues in the CDR3. Germline V lookup: CDR1 DFQATT, CDR2 SNEGSKA (reference sequence). The germline V and J ends were trimmed by 0 bases and 0 bases, with 18 bases remaining between them. The DNA of the CDR3 is TGCAGTGCTAGAGACCAAAGGGGAAGCGGTCTAGCCAAAAACATTCAGTACTTC. Residues: CSARDQRGSGLAKNIQYF.

This clonotype was seen at least ten times. This chain connects TRBV2 to TRBJ1-2, with D perhaps TRBD1 (6 bases). In germline, CDR1 is SNHLY, CDR2 FYNNEI. V was cut by 1 base and J by 4 bases, with 13 bases left in between. This CDR3 has 15 amino acids. The CDR3 DNA sequence: TGTGCCAGCAGTGAAGGATCCGGGGGCGGCTATGGCTACACCTTC. This sequence encodes CASSEGSGGGYGYTF.

This clonotype was detected ten times or more. The chain uses TRBV3-1 and TRBJ2-7; D may be TRBD1 or TRBD2 (5 bases each). Trimming shortened V by 4 bases and J by 3 bases, and 13 bases separated the two germline ends. The CDR3 consists of 14 residues. The V gene's germline CDR1 is LGHDT and CDR2 YNNKEL (reference sequence). CDR3 amino acids: CASSPRDGNYEQYF. The CDR3 coding sequence is TGTGCCAGCAGCCCCAGGGACGGGAACTACGAGCAGTACTTC.